The 2 T cell receptor beta chains below come from one sample, sequenced in a study of T cells in Graves' hyperthyroidism and ophthalmopathy. TCR beta CDR3 regions were amplified from RNA transcripts. Primed by the HTBI set, a first-round RT-PCR was run on the TCR CDR3. TCRdb re-called the multiplex PCR reads with MiXCR, one entry per CDR3 protein. Of 550,000 to 700,000 distinct CDR3 sequences in the sample, about half were seen once. Sample: peripheral blood or thyroid tissue (not recorded which). These receptors were collected from an adult woman with Graves' disease, either hyperthyroidism or ophthalmopathy (not recorded which).

A few counts support this clonotype. CDR3: CASMRDRGNAEQFF. The CDR3 DNA follows: TGTGCCAGCATGAGGGACAGGGGTAATGCGGAGCAGTTCTTC. This chain uses TRBV2 with TRBJ2-1; 10 bases fit TRBD1. V dropped 7 bases and J dropped 10; count of bases not matched to a gene: 10. CDR1 and CDR2 from the germline V gene are SNHLY and FYNNEI. The CDR3 runs 14 residues.

In this sample, this clonotype turned up many times. V is TRBV12-3 or TRBV12-4 and J is TRBJ1-3; the D is unclear. With 4 bases removed from V and 5 bases from J, the gap between germline ends came to 9 bases. This CDR3 contains 13 residues. CDR3 residues: CASSSLARNTIYF. The CDR3 region has the DNA TGTGCCAGCAGTTCTCTGGCGAGAAACACCATATATTTT.